This entry is about one T cell receptor (beta chain). Its antigen is undetermined. This specimen belongs to a study of CD4+ T cells in melanoma. Overall study results and limits: Neoantigen-specific CD4+ T cells in melanoma reportedly had diverse differentiation states. CD8+ T cell, macrophage and B cell function reportedly correlated with neoantigen-specific CD4+ T cells.

Using immunoSEQ multiplex PCR, the repertoire was profiled, and TCRdb retains in-frame clones only, with some absent. The sample lists 11,000 or so clones; 66% were seen once. Trimming took 0 bases from V and 6 from J; bases not matched to a gene: 5. In germline, CDR1 is MNHEY, CDR2 SVGAGI. The CDR3 runs to 15 residues. The chain has TRBV6-5 and TRBJ2-7; 10 bases match TRBD1. The clonotype was recovered from a human donor with melanoma. Sequencing input: cells from a culture (not recorded whether cultured in vitro). The CDR3 is CASSYSGTGVSEQYF. CDR3 nucleotides: TGTGCCAGCAGTTACTCCGGGACAGGGGTGTCCGAGCAGTACTTC.